This T cell receptor (beta chain) was sequenced in a study of Ad26.COV2.S vaccination and SARS-CoV-2 variants (dated by TCRdb to the early 2020s). For the wider study: Vaccine-arm donors were drawn from COV1001, a multicentre, randomized, double-blind, placebo-controlled phase I-IIa trial of Ad26.COV2.S in healthy adults. Ad26.COV2.S was administered intramuscularly at a dose of 5x10^10 or 1x10^11 viral particles, either as one shot or as two shots given 56 days apart. The specificity and breadth of SARS-CoV-2-reactive T cell receptors after Ad26.COV2.S vaccination were assessed by TCRbeta repertoire sequencing. A total of 32 samples were included in the TCR-sequenced set, comprising about 20 Ad26.COV2.S vaccine recipients, 5 placebo recipients and 8 SARS-CoV-2 convalescent individuals. Trial participants were randomized into five groups of five, in which low-dose or high-dose Ad26.COV2.S was given once or twice, or placebo was given on both occasions. Blinding of investigators to trial group allocation was maintained during experiments and outcome assessment. Overall study outcomes, separate from this receptor: Comparable non-spike TCR breadth was observed between vaccine and placebo recipients, consistent with only spike being contained in the vaccine. After vaccination, substantial breadth of spike-specific CD8+ and CD4+ T cell responses was reported. It was noted by the authors that total T cell responses may have been underestimated by the TCR breadth and depth analyses. The study lacked the statistical power to compare responses across vaccine doses or regimens. Ad26.COV2.S recipients had higher spike-specific TCR breadth than placebo recipients (P = 0.0014).

Taken with the paper, the label for treatment or condition translates to: roughly 19 received Ad26.COV2.S at low or high dose, single or two shots; 5 received placebo; per-sample allocation not given. Repertoires of vaccine and placebo recipients were sequenced from samples taken on day 63 after the first injection. Cohort 1b enrolled some 25 adults aged 18-55 years at a single site in Boston, USA, between 29 July and 7 August 2020. Ad26.COV2.S was a replication-incompetent adenovirus type 26 vector that expressed a prefusion-stabilized SARS-CoV-2 spike protein derived from the original Wuhan strain. The immunoSEQ Assay was the method used to sequence TCRbeta CDR3 regions. After extraction, genomic DNA underwent amplification by bias-controlled multiplex PCR, followed by high-throughput sequencing. In the authors' own workflow: To quantify the absolute abundance of every unique TCRbeta CDR3 region, sequences were collapsed and filtered. T cell fraction was estimated by normalizing TCRbeta template counts to usable DNA, which was measured by amplifying reference genes present in all nucleated cells. Repertoire TCRs were annotated as SARS-CoV-2-specific by exact matching of V gene, CDR3 amino acid sequence and J gene to a known reactive TCR set. The reference SARS-CoV-2 TCR set was obtained from MIRA and was filtered for enrichment in COVID-19-positive ImmuneCODE repertoires, whereby public or cross-reactive TCRs were removed. Using the MIRA antigens, annotated TCRs were further analysed by specific ORF or by position within an ORF. Breadth was defined as the number of annotated unique rearrangements divided by the total number of unique productive rearrangements, and depth was defined as the summed frequency of the annotated unique rearrangements. Two-sided Wilcoxon rank-sum tests were applied when comparing TCR breadth between groups. The clones in this table, taken by TCRdb from immuneACCESS, are in-frame only. Not every clone is retained; where verified, under half of the shortfall comes from an unresolved V gene, and the cause of the rest is unknown. Clone size and V and J calls were adopted from that table, with D and trimming inferred from the DNA. The sample includes more than 300,000 clones, with 70% to 90% observed a single time. 1.9% of the sample rests with the top ten.

Trimming costs V 1 base and J 0 bases, and their ends lie 12 bases apart. CDR1 is given as LGHDT and CDR2 as YNNKEL, both from the germline V gene (reference sequence). There are 16 amino acids in the CDR3, from cysteine to phenylalanine inclusive. Only CDR3 DNA is held: 48 bases, read in frame from base 1. Points on this clone: No cognate antigen has been identified for it. Nothing much larger sits one base from this clone, and base qualities are not available.

This clonotype was obtained from a person aged 18-60 years who received the Ad26.COV2.S COVID-19 vaccine or a placebo. Sequences were derived from peripheral blood, sampled in a trial of Ad26.COV2.S vaccine versus placebo. The rearranged chain carries TRBV3-1 (or the pseudogene TRBV3-2) and TRBJ1-1; matching of 6 bases hints at TRBD1 as the D gene. For the CDR3, the sequence is CASSQGGATLNTEAFF. The nucleotides read TGTGCCAGCAGCCAAGGGGGGGCCACCTTGAACACTGAAGCTTTCTTT.